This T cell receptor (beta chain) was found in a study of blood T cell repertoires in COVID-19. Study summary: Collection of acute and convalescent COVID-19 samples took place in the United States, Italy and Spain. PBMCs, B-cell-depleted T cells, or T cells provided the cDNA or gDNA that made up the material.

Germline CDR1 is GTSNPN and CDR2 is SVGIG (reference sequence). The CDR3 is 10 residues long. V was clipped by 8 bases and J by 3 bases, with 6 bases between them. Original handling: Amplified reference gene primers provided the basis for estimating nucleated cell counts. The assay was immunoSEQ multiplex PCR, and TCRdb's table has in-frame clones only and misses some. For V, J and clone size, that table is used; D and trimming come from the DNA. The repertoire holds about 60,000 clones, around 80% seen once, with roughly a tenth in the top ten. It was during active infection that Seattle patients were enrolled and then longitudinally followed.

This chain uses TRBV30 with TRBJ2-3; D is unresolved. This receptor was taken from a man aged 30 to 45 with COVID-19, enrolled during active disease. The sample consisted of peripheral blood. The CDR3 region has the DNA TGTGCCCTTATGACAGATACGCAGTATTTT. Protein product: CALMTDTQYF.